A selection of T cell receptor beta chains follows, all from one sample in a study of blood T cell repertoires in COVID-19. Assay used: immunoSEQ multiplex PCR; TCRdb lists only in-frame clones, some missing. There are a few hundred thousand clones in the sample; 90% occur only once, and approximately 6.8% lies in the top ten. Sequencing was carried out using peripheral blood. Every receptor here comes from a woman aged 25 to 39 with COVID-19, enrolled during active disease. CDR3s include the opening cysteine and the closing phenylalanine or tryptophan. Fields, in order: J gene, V gene, D gene, clone size, CDR3 protein, CDR3 DNA. D genes are given only for firm matches. Some rows mark clone size as missing; the rest say once, few, many or name a class of expanded clone.

TRBJ2-3,TRBV6-4,TRBD2,.,CASSRTSGSRDTQYF,TGTGCCAGCAGTCGGACTAGCGGGAGTCGGGATACGCAGTATTTT
TRBJ1-4,TRBV19,.,once,CASSIGLNEKLFF,TGTGCCAGTAGTATTGGCCTTAATGAAAAACTGTTTTTT
TRBJ2-7,TRBV28,.,few,CASSDRTRNSYEQYF,TGTGCCAGCAGTGACAGGACCCGCAATTCCTACGAGCAGTACTTC
TRBJ1-2,TRBV2,TRBD1,.,CASSDRTGVGYTF,TGTGCCAGCAGTGACCGGACAGGGGTCGGCTACACCTTC
TRBJ2-1,TRBV28,TRBD2,.,CASSSPSGRYYNEQFF,TGTGCCAGCAGTTCTCCTAGCGGGAGGTACTACAATGAGCAGTTCTTC
TRBJ1-6,TRBV14,TRBD1,.,CASSFTGDRRSPLHF,TGTGCCAGCAGCTTCACCGGGGACAGGAGGTCACCCCTCCACTTT
TRBJ2-1,TRBV28,.,.,CASSSPGTVSYNEQFF,TGTGCCAGCAGTTCCCCCGGGACTGTATCCTACAATGAGCAGTTCTTC
TRBJ2-5,TRBV5-1,TRBD2,.,CASSPGLTLQETQYF,TGCGCCAGCAGCCCGGGACTAACCTTACAAGAGACCCAGTACTTC
TRBJ2-7,TRBV30,.,.,CAWTTRRAGNNEQYF,TGTGCCTGGACCACCCGGAGGGCAGGGAATAACGAGCAGTACTTC
TRBJ1-5,TRBV10-1,.,.,CASSTGQDQPQHF,TGCGCCAGCAGTACAGGGCAGGATCAGCCCCAGCATTTT
TRBJ1-5,TRBV5-5,TRBD1,.,CASSLGQGGQPQHF,TGTGCCAGCAGCCTAGGACAGGGAGGGCAGCCCCAGCATTTT
TRBJ1-6,TRBV30,.,.,CAWRRRGGDSPLHF,TGTGCTTGGAGGAGGAGGGGGGGCGATTCACCCCTCCACTTT
TRBJ2-1,TRBV6-6,TRBD2,once,CASFNTGLAGQGEQFF,TGTGCCAGCTTTAATACGGGACTAGCGGGTCAAGGTGAGCAGTTCTTC
TRBJ1-1,TRBV6-2/TRBV6-3,.,.,CASSYSIQGGGTEAFF,TGTGCCAGCAGTTACTCGATCCAGGGCGGCGGCACTGAAGCTTTCTTT
TRBJ2-7,TRBV7-9,.,.,CASSPRFAGSGEQYF,TGTGCCAGCAGTCCTAGGTTTGCGGGGTCTGGCGAGCAGTACTTC
TRBJ2-1,TRBV9,TRBD2,.,CASSVRLAGAYNEQFF,TGTGCCAGCAGCGTCCGACTAGCGGGAGCTTACAATGAGCAGTTCTTC
TRBJ2-1,TRBV28,.,once,CASIGGGTNNEQFF,TGTGCCAGCATTGGGGGCGGGACTAACAATGAGCAGTTCTTC
TRBJ2-1,TRBV15,TRBD1,.,CATSRQAGTGFREQFF,TGTGCCACCAGCAGACAAGCCGGGACAGGGTTTAGGGAGCAGTTCTTC
TRBJ1-3,TRBV3-1/TRBV3-2,.,.,CASSRIDSGNTIYF,TGTGCCAGCAGCCGCATAGACTCTGGAAACACCATATATTTT
TRBJ2-1,TRBV23-1,.,.,CASSWRASIIHNEQFF,TGCGCCAGCAGCTGGCGGGCTAGTATTATCCACAATGAGCAGTTCTTC
TRBJ1-4,TRBV28,.,.,CASSAGVTNEKLFF,TGTGCCAGCAGTGCAGGGGTAACTAATGAAAAACTGTTTTTT
TRBJ2-5,TRBV20-1,.,.,CSASGPRETQYF,TGCAGTGCTAGTGGTCCTCGGGAGACCCAGTACTTC
TRBJ2-7,TRBV5-5,.,.,CASSFELFSYEQYF,TGTGCCAGCAGCTTTGAGCTCTTCTCCTACGAGCAGTACTTC
TRBJ1-4,TRBV28,.,once,CATADSFNEKLFF,TGTGCCACCGCGGACAGCTTTAATGAAAAACTGTTTTTT
TRBJ1-1,TRBV2,.,.,CASSDRGIEAFF,TGTGCCAGCAGTGACCGGGGAATTGAAGCTTTCTTT
TRBJ1-1,TRBV27,TRBD1,.,CASISRTGRTEAFF,TGTGCCAGCATTTCCAGGACAGGGAGGACTGAAGCTTTCTTT
TRBJ2-1,TRBV7-9,.,.,CASSFRGPQYNEQFF,TGTGCCAGCAGCTTCAGAGGGCCCCAGTACAATGAGCAGTTCTTC
TRBJ2-1,TRBV15,TRBD2,.,CATSRGGSGYEQFF,TGTGCCACCAGCAGAGGTGGTAGCGGGTATGAGCAGTTCTTC
TRBJ1-2,TRBV7-2,TRBD1,.,CASSSSGQGGGYTF,TGTGCCAGCAGCTCATCGGGACAGGGTGGTGGCTACACCTTC
TRBJ2-7,TRBV9,.,.,CASSVSAVVYEQYF,TGTGCCAGCAGCGTAAGTGCAGTGGTTTACGAGCAGTACTTC
TRBJ1-5,TRBV27,.,.,CASSLYPPQGSNQPQHF,TGTGCCAGCAGTTTATACCCCCCACAGGGAAGCAATCAGCCCCAGCATTTT
TRBJ1-4,TRBV7-8,.,.,CASSLAPLEKLFF,TGTGCCAGCAGCTTAGCGCCTCTAGAAAAACTGTTTTTT
TRBJ2-7,TRBV5-1,.,.,CASSQDPGYEQYF,TGCGCCAGCAGCCAAGACCCAGGCTACGAGCAGTACTTC
TRBJ2-7,TRBV4-2,TRBD2,few,CASSQILSGRGVYEQYF,TGTGCCAGCAGCCAAATTCTTAGCGGGAGAGGGGTTTACGAGCAGTACTTC
TRBJ2-7,TRBV6-5,.,.,CASSYSGRDYEQYF,TGTGCCAGCAGTTACTCAGGACGGGACTACGAGCAGTACTTC
TRBJ2-7,TRBV7-9,.,.,CASSLGLAYEQYF,TGTGCCAGCAGCTTAGGGCTAGCATACGAGCAGTACTTC
TRBJ2-7,TRBV30,.,.,CAWSVSGAQGQYF,TGTGCCTGGAGTGTATCAGGGGCCCAAGGGCAGTACTTC
TRBJ1-1,TRBV30,.,.,CAWSVHQNTEAFF,TGTGCCTGGAGTGTACACCAGAACACTGAAGCTTTCTTT
TRBJ1-2,TRBV5-6,.,.,CASSSFEPGGYTF,TGTGCCAGCAGCTCCTTCGAGCCAGGTGGCTACACCTTC
TRBJ1-4,TRBV7-2,.,.,CASSLVGRINEKLFF,TGTGCCAGCAGCTTAGTAGGCAGGATTAATGAAAAACTGTTTTTT
TRBJ2-1,TRBV19,.,.,CASSITGIRSYNEQFF,TGTGCCAGTAGTATCACAGGGATAAGGTCCTACAATGAGCAGTTCTTC
TRBJ1-1,TRBV2,.,.,CASSVQNTEAFF,TGTGCCAGCAGTGTTCAGAACACTGAAGCTTTCTTT
TRBJ1-1,TRBV30,TRBD1,.,CAWSRDSSAFF,TGTGCCTGGAGTAGGGACAGCTCAGCTTTCTTT
TRBJ1-2,TRBV5-6,.,.,CASSLIPDSPGYTF,TGTGCCAGCAGCTTGATCCCGGACAGCCCTGGCTACACCTTC
TRBJ1-2,TRBV3-1/TRBV3-2,TRBD1,.,CASSQTGGTGYTF,TGTGCCAGCAGCCAAACAGGGGGCACTGGCTACACCTTC
TRBJ2-2,TRBV28,TRBD1,.,CASSYQGAGELFF,TGTGCCAGCAGTTACCAGGGGGCCGGGGAGCTGTTTTTT
TRBJ1-2,TRBV9,.,.,CASSASGSVYGYTF,TGTGCCAGCAGCGCCTCCGGGTCGGTCTATGGCTACACCTTC
TRBJ1-2,TRBV29-1,TRBD1,.,CSVSRGQGHGYTF,TGCAGCGTGAGCCGTGGACAGGGGCATGGCTACACCTTC
TRBJ2-2,TRBV3-1/TRBV3-2,TRBD2,.,CASSQGLAENTGELFF,TGTGCCAGCAGCCAAGGTCTAGCGGAGAACACCGGGGAGCTGTTTTTT